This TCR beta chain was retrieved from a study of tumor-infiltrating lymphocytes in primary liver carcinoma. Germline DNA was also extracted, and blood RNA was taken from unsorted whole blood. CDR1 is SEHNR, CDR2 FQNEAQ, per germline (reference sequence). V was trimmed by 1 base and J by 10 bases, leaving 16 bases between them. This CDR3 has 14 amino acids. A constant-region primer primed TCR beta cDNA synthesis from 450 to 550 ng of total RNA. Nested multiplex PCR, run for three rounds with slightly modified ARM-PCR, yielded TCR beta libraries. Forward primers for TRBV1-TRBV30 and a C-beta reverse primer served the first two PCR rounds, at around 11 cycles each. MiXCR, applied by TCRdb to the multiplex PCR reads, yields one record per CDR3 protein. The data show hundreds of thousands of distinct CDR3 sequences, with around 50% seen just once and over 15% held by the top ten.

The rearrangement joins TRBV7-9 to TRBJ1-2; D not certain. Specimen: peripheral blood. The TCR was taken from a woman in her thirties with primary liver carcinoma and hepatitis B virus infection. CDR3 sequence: CASSLGEGRGDYTF. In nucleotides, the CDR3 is TGTGCCAGCAGCTTAGGGGAGGGCCGCGGCGACTACACCTTC.